The sequence of this T cell receptor (beta chain) was determined in a study of PD-L1 blockade in urothelial cancer. Study context: Prior chemotherapy regimens per patient numbered 0 to 3. T cells were recovered from blood samples at a median of approximately 150,000. Study-level findings and limits: Durable-benefit patients expanded tumor-associated blood clones more at 3 weeks.

As concerns this clone: Antigen: not known.

The germline CDR1 and CDR2 sequences are MNHEY and SVGAGI. The CDR3 has 14 amino acids. With V trimmed by 2 bases and J by 8 bases, 5 bases remained unmatched. Time point reported: pretreatment peripheral blood. Enrolled patients showed locally advanced or metastatic urothelial carcinoma. Sequenced by immunoSEQ multiplex PCR; TCRdb stores in-frame clones only, minus some. The sample yields tens of thousands of clones, roughly 80% seen once. Specimen: PBMCs, collected around atezolizumab (anti-PD-L1) treatment. This TCR was sampled from a man aged 35 to 55 with urothelial cancer. The genes are TRBV6-5 and TRBJ1-4, with 7 positions matching TRBD1. The CDR3 DNA follows: TGTGCCAGCAGTTACCAAACAGGGGTGGAAAAACTGTTTTTT. Amino acids: CASSYQTGVEKLFF.